This T cell receptor beta chain was documented in a study of cytomegalovirus exposure and HLA in healthy donors. PCR primers comprised 60 Vbeta and 13 Jbeta primers. Sequencing was performed with immunoSEQ multiplex PCR; in TCRdb, only in-frame clones are kept and a portion is missing. The table lists almost 200,000 clones, approximately 85% of them singletons. The ends lost 8 bases at V and 6 bases at J; junction bases unmatched: 10. The germline V gene has CDR1 MNHEY and CDR2 SVGAGI. CDR3 size: 14 residues. This receptor was identified in a woman aged 45 to 65 in good health and CMV-seronegative. This chain joins TRBV6-5 and TRBJ2-3; TRBD2 matches 8 bases. The sample consisted of PBMCs. CDR3: CASEQGPSGDTQYF. CDR3 in DNA: TGTGCCAGCGAGCAGGGGCCTAGCGGGGATACGCAGTATTTT.